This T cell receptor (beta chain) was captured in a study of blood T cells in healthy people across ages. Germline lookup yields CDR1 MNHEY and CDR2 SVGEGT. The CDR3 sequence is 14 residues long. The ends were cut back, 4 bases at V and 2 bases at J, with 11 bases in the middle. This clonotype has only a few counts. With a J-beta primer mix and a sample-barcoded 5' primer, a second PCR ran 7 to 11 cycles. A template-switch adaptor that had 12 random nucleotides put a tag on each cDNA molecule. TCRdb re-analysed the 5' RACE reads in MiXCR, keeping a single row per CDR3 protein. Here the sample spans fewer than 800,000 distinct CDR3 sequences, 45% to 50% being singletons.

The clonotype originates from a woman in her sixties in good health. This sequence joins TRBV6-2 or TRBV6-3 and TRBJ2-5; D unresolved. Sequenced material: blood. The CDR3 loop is CASSSWSEQETQYF. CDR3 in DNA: TGTGCCAGCAGTTCTTGGTCAGAACAAGAGACCCAGTACTTC.